This TCR beta chain came from a study of beta chain features in type 1 diabetes (dated 2018 in TCRdb). For context, the study as a whole: Mean age, gender distribution, total cell number and subset yield did not differ between patients and healthy donors. A total of about 110 million sorted cells were examined across all samples, and the number of cells per subset was strongly correlated with RNA yield. In the study, TCRB repertoires of sorted circulating CD4+ T cell subsets from recently diagnosed type 1 diabetes patients were compared with those of matched healthy donors. Regulatory and stem cell-like memory subsets were obtained from only 8 patients and about 8 healthy donors, while naive and central memory subsets were obtained from all 28 donors.

In regard to this clone: Which antigen it targets is not known. No base quality values were provided; no much bigger clone lies one nucleotide off.

The entire amount of isolated RNA was reverse transcribed using the High Capacity cDNA Reverse Transcription Kit, so the sequenced TCRB transcripts were expressed ones. Deep immunoSEQ sequencing was performed on naive, central memory and regulatory T cell samples, with an average of about 3.57 million total reads per sample. After sorted cells were lysed in RLT buffer, RNA was extracted with DNase-treated RNeasy Micro or Mini kits, with the choice depending on cell number. Each cell subset was processed separately to prevent cross-contamination, with patient and healthy donor samples processed together. TCRB sequences were amplified from cDNA with the immunoSEQ multiplex PCR, producing 87-bp fragments spanning the CDR3 region. Sequencing of the amplicons was performed on the Illumina HiSeq platform. For the original study's pipeline: PCR bias was computationally corrected using synthetic template baselines, reads within Hamming distance 2 were collapsed, and singletons that could not be merged were discarded. Reads were aligned against IMGT so that V, D and J genes, CDR3 length and insertions or deletions at six rearrangement sites could be assigned. Within each subset, clonotype counts were normalized to the number of sorted cells before true diversity and Gini coefficients were calculated with the tcR R package. The overlap coefficient, calculated on TCRB nucleotide sequences, was used to measure repertoire sharing. Out-of-frame TCRB sequences from naive cells were analyzed to stand in for the pre-selection repertoire. Sourced from immuneACCESS, this table was stored by TCRdb with only in-frame sequences that have V and J called. A share of the clones is absent; for the studies checked, an unresolved V gene accounts for under half, and the remainder has no known explanation. That table is the source of V, J and clone size, and D and trimming were worked out from the DNA. The sample table shows approximately 250,000 clones, and approximately 11% are seen once. The top ten constitute more than 0.015% of the sample.

The research as a whole found: PCR may preferentially amplify shorter templates, but because patient and control samples were amplified and corrected together, any resulting skew would affect both groups equally. Because cDNA was sequenced instead of genomic DNA, highly expressing activated cells could be over-represented, though the groups showed no difference in activation or CD3 levels. Patients with type 1 diabetes made fewer insertions and deleted more nucleotides at VDJ recombination sites, implying thymic rearrangement abnormalities. Only small numbers of individuals were included in the HLA sub-analyses, which left unresolved whether HLA type had any influence on TCRB rearrangement. Naive, central memory and regulatory TCRB repertoires appeared more similar among patients than among healthy donors. Type 1 diabetes patients showed a moderate but significant shortening of TCRB CDR3 length in all four CD4+ subsets.

The germline V gene encodes CDR1 MNHNY and CDR2 SVGAGI (reference sequence). Measured from the cysteine to the phenylalanine, the CDR3 is 14 residues long. The kept DNA is CDR3 alone, 42 bases in frame from the first base. V is cut by 6 bases and J by 7 bases, and the space between the germline ends is 19 bases. From each donor, a single peripheral blood sample of approximately 110 mL on average was drawn into heparinised tubes. A BD FACSAria II was used to sort naive, central memory, regulatory and stem cell-like memory CD4+ T cells with a panel that included CD45RO, CCR7, CD25, CD127, CD95 and CD27. A purity above 95% was achieved for all sorted populations. Right away, PBMCs were isolated by Lymphoprep density gradient centrifugation and were stained directly, with no culture step. So that batch effects would be minimized, each experiment stained and sorted samples in pairs, pairing one healthy donor with one patient.

The source is a man aged 30 to 39 with type 1 diabetes. The rearranged segments are TRBV6-6 and TRBJ2-7; the D region possibly corresponds to TRBD1 (6 bases align). The specimen was naive CD4+ T cells from blood. The cell subset or site label corresponds to: true naive CD4+ T cells. The bases read TGTGCCAGCAGCTCTGGGACATTTGGTCGGGAGCAGTACTTC. This codes for CASSSGTFGREQYF.